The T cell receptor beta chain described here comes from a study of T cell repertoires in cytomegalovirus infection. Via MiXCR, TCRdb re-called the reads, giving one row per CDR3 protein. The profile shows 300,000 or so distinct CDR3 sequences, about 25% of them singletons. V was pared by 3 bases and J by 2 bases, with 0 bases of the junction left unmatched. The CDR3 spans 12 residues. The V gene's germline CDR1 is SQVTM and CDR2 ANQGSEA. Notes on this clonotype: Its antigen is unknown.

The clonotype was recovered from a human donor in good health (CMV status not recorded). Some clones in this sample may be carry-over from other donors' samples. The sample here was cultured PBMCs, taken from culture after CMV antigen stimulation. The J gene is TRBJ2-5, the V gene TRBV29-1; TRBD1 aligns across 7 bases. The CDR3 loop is CSVETGQETQYF. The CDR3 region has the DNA TGCAGCGTTGAGACAGGGCAAGAGACCCAGTACTTC.